The 19 T cell receptor beta chains given below trace back to one sample, sequenced in a study of cytomegalovirus exposure and HLA in healthy donors. PCR was performed using 60 Vbeta and 13 Jbeta primers. The method was immunoSEQ multiplex PCR; TCRdb's version includes in-frame clones alone and lacks a portion of them. The sample lists 150,000 to 200,000 clones, 80% to 90% occurring once. Sequencing was performed on PBMCs. All receptors derive from a man aged 18 to 30 in good health and CMV-seropositive.

The chain carries TRBV7-2 and TRBJ1-1; D is ambiguous. CDR3 length: 15 amino acids. In germline, CDR1 is SGHTA, CDR2 FQGNSA. V lost 1 base, J lost 4 bases, and 13 bases lay in between. CDR3 in amino acids: CASSLVRTAATEAFF. In DNA, the CDR3 is TGTGCCAGCAGCTTAGTTAGAACAGCCGCCACTGAAGCTTTCTTT.

CDR3 region: CASSLGGARETQYF. The CDR3 DNA reads as TGCGCCAGCAGCTTGGGCGGGGCCCGGGAGACCCAGTACTTC. This chain joins TRBV5-1 and TRBJ2-5; weak D call: TRBD2 (6 bases). CDR3 length: 14 residues. V was pared by 0 bases and J by 5 bases, with 11 bases between. Germline V lookup: CDR1 SGHRS, CDR2 YFSETQ. The variable domain in full, completed from reference TRBV5-1 and TRBJ2-5, reads KAGVTQTPRYLIKTRGQQVTLSCSPISGHRSVSWYQQTPGQGLQFLFEYFSETQRNKGNFPGRFSGRQFSNSRSEMNVSTLELGDSALYLCASSLGGARETQYFGPGTRLLVL.

The chain uses TRBV19 and TRBJ2-1; 8 positions match TRBD2. The junction had 13 bases not matched to a gene; V was cut back by 3 bases and J by 6 bases. The CDR3 loop spans 17 amino acids. Germline V gene data show CDR1 as LNHDA and CDR2 as SQIVND (reference sequence). CDR3 nucleotide sequence: TGTGCCAGTAGTATCAGTCCTTTTTCGGGGGGGGGCAATGAGCAGTTCTTC. Residues: CASSISPFSGGGNEQFF.

This clone has a single count. The chain employs TRBV5-1 and TRBJ2-7, with D uncertain. The CDR3 spans 14 residues. Germline CDR1 SGHRS, CDR2 YFSETQ. The V end lost 4 bases, the J end lost 0 bases, and 11 bases lay between the germline ends. The CDR3 sequence is CASSPVTSSYEQYF. Here the CDR3 DNA reads TGCGCCAGCAGCCCCGTAACATCCTCCTACGAGCAGTACTTC.

The chain combines TRBV21-1 with TRBJ2-2; TRBD2, as called in the table, went unchecked against the DNA. TRBV21-1 is listed as a pseudogene. The CDR3 totals 13 residues. The CDR3 sequence: CASSSNATGELFF. CDR3 sequence (DNA): TGTGCCAGCAGCTCTAATGCCACCGGGGAGCTGTTTTTT.

The chain employs TRBV27 and TRBJ1-1; no firm D call. The germline V gene has CDR1 MNHEY and CDR2 SMNVEV (reference sequence). The V gene lost 2 bases and the J gene lost 3 bases, with 10 bases spanning the gap. The CDR3 length is 14 residues. Here the CDR3 reads CASSLALVDTEAFF. The CDR3 region has the DNA TGTGCCAGCAGTTTAGCCCTAGTCGACACTGAAGCTTTCTTT.

The J gene is TRBJ1-1, the V gene TRBV7-9, with 8 bases lining up with TRBD1. Per the germline V gene, CDR1 is SEHNR and CDR2 is FQNEAQ (reference sequence). This CDR3 comprises 15 residues. With 1 base clipped from V and 5 bases from J, the junction kept 6 bases outside the gene matches. The CDR3 DNA is TGTGCCAGCAGCTTAGAGGACAGGGCTTCTACTGAAGCTTTCTTT. Its translation is CASSLEDRASTEAFF.

The rearrangement links TRBV14 to TRBJ1-6, with TRBD1 matching over 10 bases. The CDR3 is made up of 13 amino acids. The trim removed 6 bases at V and 11 bases at J, leaving 4 bases unmatched. Germline lookup yields CDR1 SGHDN and CDR2 FVKESK. The CDR3 sequence: CASRDRGVPPLHF. The CDR3 DNA is TGTGCCAGCAGGGACAGGGGGGTTCCACCCCTCCACTTT. Full variable domain (rest looked up from reference TRBV14 and TRBJ1-6): EAGVTQFPSHSVIEKGQTVTLRCDPISGHDNLYWYRRVMGKEIKFLLHFVKESKQDESGMPNNRFLAERTGGTYSTLKVQPAELEDSGVYFCASRDRGVPPLHFGNGTRLTVT.

This clone has just one count. The rearrangement joins TRBV5-5 to TRBJ1-1; 11 bases are shared with TRBD1. V gave up 4 bases and J gave up 7 bases; unmatched junction bases: 6. Germline V gene lookup returns CDR1 SGHKS and CDR2 YYEKEE (reference sequence). CDR3 length equals 14 residues. CDR3 sequence reads: CASSDGQGAGEAFF. Here the CDR3 DNA reads TGTGCCAGCAGCGACGGACAGGGGGCGGGTGAAGCTTTCTTT.

The rearrangement links TRBV7-2 to TRBJ2-5; 10 bases match TRBD2. Losses at the gene ends were 5 bases for V and 1 base for J; bases not matched to a gene: 7. The germline V gene has CDR1 SGHTA and CDR2 FQGNSA. This CDR3 has 16 residues. In nucleotides, the CDR3 is TGTGCCAGCAGCACCTGGACTAGCGGAGCCCAAGAGACCCAGTACTTC. This encodes CASSTWTSGAQETQYF.

The chain is built from TRBV5-1 and TRBJ2-3; perhaps TRBD2 as D (7 bases). The CDR3 extends over 14 amino acids. The V end lost 4 bases, the J end lost 4 bases, and 13 bases lay between the germline ends. The germline V gene has CDR1 SGHRS and CDR2 YFSETQ. The CDR3 sequence is CASSTGGQADTQYF. The CDR3 DNA reads as TGCGCCAGCAGCACCGGGGGGCAAGCAGATACGCAGTATTTT.

In DNA form, the CDR3 reads TGTGCCAGCAGCAAAGCGCGGAGGAAGAGGTACTATGGCTACACCTTC. Its protein is CASSKARRKRYYGYTF. The V call is TRBV21-1, the J call TRBJ1-2. TRBV21-1 constitutes a pseudogene. The CDR3 sequence is 16 residues long.

Only a few counts were recorded for this clone. CDR3 sequence: CASSEGLAGADTQYF. CDR3 nucleotide sequence: TGTGCCAGCAGTGAAGGTTTAGCGGGGGCCGATACGCAGTATTTT. J is TRBJ2-3 and V is TRBV6-1; TRBD2 agrees at 9 bases. The germline V gene encodes CDR1 MNHNS and CDR2 SASEGT. CDR3 size: 15 residues. J gave up 6 bases and V 1 base, and 5 bases lay outside the gene matches.

The chain is built from TRBV4-3 and TRBJ2-2; unclear D gene. V was pared by 1 base and J by 4 bases, with 10 bases between. In germline, CDR1 is LGHNA, CDR2 YSLEER. The CDR3 is made up of 15 amino acids. The CDR3 nucleotides are TGCGCCAGCAGCCAAGGAGGCTCTGGCACCGGGGAGCTGTTTTTT. It yields the protein CASSQGGSGTGELFF.

The chain recombines TRBV6-5 with TRBJ2-7; D perhaps matches TRBD1 (5 bases). The germline V and J ends were trimmed by 6 bases and 3 bases, with 9 bases remaining between them. Germline CDR1 is MNHEY and CDR2 is SVGAGI. The CDR3 is made up of 12 amino acids. The CDR3 nucleotides are TGTGCCAGCAGCCGCGACAGCTACGAGCAGTACTTC. This encodes CASSRDSYEQYF.

The chain is built from TRBV19 and TRBJ2-7; 12 bases are a match to TRBD2. Trimming removed 6 bases from V and 7 bases from J; junction bases left unmatched: 7. Germline V gene data show CDR1 as LNHDA and CDR2 as SQIVND (reference sequence). The CDR3 sequence is 14 residues long. DNA for the CDR3: TGTGCCAGTAGCCGGACTAGCGGGGTGGGTGAGCAGTACTTC. Translating gives CASSRTSGVGEQYF.

This clone has only a few counts. V is TRBV18 and J is TRBJ2-1; no definite D call. Germline V lookup: CDR1 KGHSH, CDR2 LQKENI. The CDR3 length is 11 residues. Deletions cut 3 bases from V and 5 bases from J, with 2 bases between. CDR3 amino acids: CASSPDNEQFF. The CDR3 DNA follows: TGTGCCAGCTCACCCGACAATGAGCAGTTCTTC.

The chain uses TRBV5-6 and TRBJ2-2; 8 nucleotides line up with TRBD1. Looked up from germline, CDR1 is SGHDT and CDR2 is YYEEEE. The CDR3 extends over 16 amino acids. Losses at the gene ends were 4 bases for V and 3 bases for J; bases not matched to a gene: 8. DNA of the CDR3: TGTGCCAGCAGCCCACGACAGGGGATTGACACCGGGGAGCTGTTTTTT. It encodes CASSPRQGIDTGELFF.

In its sample, this clone was seen once. The chain recombines TRBV6-1 with TRBJ1-1; 9 nucleotides agree with TRBD1. The CDR3 is 15 amino acids. Germline CDR1 is MNHNS and CDR2 is SASEGT. The J segment lost 2 bases and the V segment lost 5 bases, leaving 6 bases of the junction unmatched. The chain's CDR3 is CASSSMTGGNTEAFF. The DNA for the CDR3 is TGTGCCAGCAGTTCCATGACAGGGGGTAACACTGAAGCTTTCTTT.